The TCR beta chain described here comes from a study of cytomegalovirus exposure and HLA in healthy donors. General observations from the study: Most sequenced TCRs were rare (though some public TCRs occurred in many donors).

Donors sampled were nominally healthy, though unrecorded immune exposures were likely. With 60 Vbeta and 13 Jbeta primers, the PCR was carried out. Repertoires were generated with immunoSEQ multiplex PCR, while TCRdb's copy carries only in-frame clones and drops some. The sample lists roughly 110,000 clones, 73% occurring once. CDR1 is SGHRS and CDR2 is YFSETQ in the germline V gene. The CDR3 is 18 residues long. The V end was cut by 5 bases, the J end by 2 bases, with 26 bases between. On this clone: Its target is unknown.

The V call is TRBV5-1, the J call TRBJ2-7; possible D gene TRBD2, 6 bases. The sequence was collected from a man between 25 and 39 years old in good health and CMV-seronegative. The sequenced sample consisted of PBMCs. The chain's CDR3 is CASRVRAPLATVTYEQYF. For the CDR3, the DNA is TGCGCCAGCAGAGTACGGGCCCCCCTAGCGACGGTGACCTACGAGCAGTACTTC.